The next 30 T cell receptor beta chains were all read from a single sample in a study of T cell responses to AZD1222 COVID-19 vaccine. Only in-frame clones appear in the TCRdb table, and some are missing; sequencing was by immunoSEQ multiplex PCR. The repertoire holds around 120,000 clones, with more than 75% as singletons. Sequencing was performed on peripheral blood, taken on day 0 of AZD1222 vaccination. These receptors were collected from an adult in good health.

The J gene is TRBJ1-3, the V gene TRBV7-3, with D unclear. Germline V gene sequence: CDR1 SGHTA, CDR2 FQGTGA. This CDR3 has 14 amino acids. V was pared by 0 bases and J by 7 bases, with 10 bases between. CDR3 sequence (DNA): TGTGCCAGCAGCTTAACCGGAGGTGGGAACACCATATATTTT. It is translated as CASSLTGGGNTIYF.

The chain carries TRBV7-2 and TRBJ2-2, with a tentative D call TRBD2 (6 bases). Trimming cost V 1 base and J 2 bases, with 8 bases left between them. The CDR3 runs 15 residues. Germline V lookup: CDR1 SGHTA, CDR2 FQGNSA. The CDR3 nucleotides are TGTGCCAGCAGCTTAGGACTAGGCAACACCGGGGAGCTGTTTTTT. Protein product: CASSLGLGNTGELFF.

The chain combines TRBV27 with TRBJ1-2; the match to TRBD1 covers 7 bases. The V gene's germline CDR1 is MNHEY and CDR2 SMNVEV (reference sequence). V lost 2 bases and J lost 8; bases outside the gene matches: 14. The CDR3 consists of 16 residues. The chain's CDR3 is CASSLDYEGALGGYTF. The CDR3 nucleotides read TGTGCCAGCAGTTTAGATTATGAGGGGGCGCTCGGCGGCTACACCTTC.

This clone has just one count. This chain connects TRBV19 to TRBJ1-1; D is unclear. Trimming stripped 6 bases from V and 4 bases from J, with 12 bases between. The germline V gene encodes CDR1 LNHDA and CDR2 SQIVND (reference sequence). This CDR3 spans 13 amino acids. In nucleotides, the CDR3 is TGTGCCAGTAGACCAGTGGTCGGCACTGAAGCTTTCTTT. Its protein product is CASRPVVGTEAFF. The variable domain in full, completed from reference TRBV19 and TRBJ1-1, reads DGGITQSPKYLFRKEGQNVTLSCEQNLNHDAMYWYRQDPGQGLRLIYYSQIVNDFQKGDIAEGYSVSREKKESFPLTVTSAQKNPTAFYLCASRPVVGTEAFFGQGTRLTVV.

This chain connects TRBV27 to TRBJ1-1, with TRBD1 matching over 7 bases. V lost 4 bases to trimming and J lost 6 bases; unmatched junction nucleotides: 8. Germline V CDR1 and CDR2: MNHEY, SMNVEV (reference sequence). CDR3 length: 14 amino acids. CDR3 loop: CASSSSPGGPEAFF. CDR3 in DNA: TGTGCCAGCAGTTCGAGTCCAGGGGGACCTGAAGCTTTCTTT.

The chain recombines TRBV6-5 with TRBJ2-5, with 11 nucleotides matching TRBD1. Germline V gene data show CDR1 as MNHEY and CDR2 as SVGAGI. V was pared by 6 bases and J by 4 bases, with 4 bases of the junction left unmatched. CDR3 length: 14 amino acids. CDR3: CASRWTGGRETQYF. DNA for the CDR3: TGTGCCAGCAGGTGGACAGGGGGCAGAGAGACCCAGTACTTC.

The chain uses TRBV7-2 and TRBJ2-5, with D possibly TRBD1 on 5 matching bases. The CDR3 is made up of 17 amino acids. V was pared by 0 bases and J by 1 base, with 15 bases between. In germline, CDR1 is SGHTA, CDR2 FQGNSA. CDR3 region: CASSLAPQGSSQETQYF. As DNA, the CDR3 is TGTGCCAGCAGCTTAGCGCCTCAGGGAAGTAGCCAAGAGACCCAGTACTTC.

The CDR3 region has the DNA TGCGCCAGCAGCCAAGATTGGGGGGTTGGTCAGCCCCAGCATTTT. Amino acids: CASSQDWGVGQPQHF. V gene TRBV4-3 combines with J gene TRBJ1-5, with a weak D call TRBD1 (5 bases). Trimming removed 0 bases at V and 6 bases at J, with 12 bases between. CDR1 and CDR2 from the germline V gene are LGHNA and YSLEER. This CDR3 is 15 amino acids long.

J is TRBJ1-1 and V is TRBV5-1; tentative D call: TRBD1 (6 bases). CDR1 is SGHRS, CDR2 YFSETQ, per germline. This CDR3 region has 15 residues. V lost 4 bases to trimming and J lost 0 bases, with 13 bases between them. The CDR3 sequence is CASSKWTAMNTEAFF. The CDR3 region has the DNA TGCGCCAGCAGCAAATGGACAGCTATGAACACTGAAGCTTTCTTT.

V usage is TRBV5-5 and J usage is TRBJ1-1; D is perhaps TRBD1 (6 bases). The CDR3 loop spans 13 amino acids. Deletions cut 0 bases from V and 8 bases from J, with 11 bases between. Germline assignment: CDR1 SGHKS and CDR2 YYEKEE (reference sequence). The CDR3 is CASSLGPDREAFF. The CDR3, as DNA: TGTGCCAGCAGCTTGGGCCCAGACAGGGAAGCTTTCTTT.

The chain joins TRBV7-8 to TRBJ1-1, with 8 bases matching TRBD1. Germline lookup yields CDR1 SGHVS and CDR2 FQNEAQ. The CDR3 extends over 16 amino acids. The V gene end was trimmed by 5 bases and the J gene end by 1 base; junction bases not matched to a gene: 9. CDR3 sequence reads: CASSARQGRENTEAFF. CDR3 nucleotide sequence: TGTGCCAGCAGCGCTAGACAGGGGCGGGAGAACACTGAAGCTTTCTTT.

This clone was counted a few times. The gene calls are TRBV6-1 and TRBJ1-1; 12 bases fit TRBD1. CDR3 size: 19 residues. V shed 2 bases, J shed 0 bases, and the junction held 10 bases outside the gene matches. Germline V gene sequence: CDR1 MNHNS, CDR2 SASEGT. DNA of the CDR3: TGTGCCAGCAGTGAAAGGGGACCGGGACAGGGGGCTTTGAACACTGAAGCTTTCTTT. The encoded protein is CASSERGPGQGALNTEAFF.

The chain combines TRBV3-1 (or the pseudogene TRBV3-2) with TRBJ1-1; TRBD1 matches 10 bases. From germline, CDR1 is LGHDT and CDR2 YNNKEL (reference sequence). The CDR3 is made up of 16 amino acids. The J segment lost 4 bases and the V segment lost 0 bases, leaving 5 bases of the junction unmatched. The CDR3 spells CASSQEAGQGPTEAFF. CDR3 DNA: TGTGCCAGCAGCCAAGAAGCGGGACAGGGGCCCACTGAAGCTTTCTTT.

The chain couples TRBV12-5 to TRBJ2-1; the match to TRBD1 covers 10 bases. Trimming cost V 4 bases and J 8 bases; bases outside gene matches: 5. The CDR3 contains 14 residues. Per the germline V gene, CDR1 is LGHNT and CDR2 is FRNRAP. The DNA for the CDR3 is TGTGCTAGTGGTTCGGGACAGGGGAAGGATGAGCAGTTCTTC. Translation: CASGSGQGKDEQFF.

The chain is built from TRBV7-3 and TRBJ2-1; 9 nucleotides align to TRBD2. The length of the CDR3 is 18 residues. Germline assignment: CDR1 SGHTA and CDR2 FQGTGA. V shed 1 base and J 1 base; nucleotides not matched to a gene: 8. CDR3 region: CASSLRSPAGGSYNEQFF. The CDR3 DNA reads TGTGCCAGCAGCTTAAGGAGTCCAGCGGGGGGTTCCTACAATGAGCAGTTCTTC.

The CDR3: CASSYGGLAGPSYEQYF. The CDR3 DNA reads as TGTGCCAGCAGTTACGGGGGACTAGCGGGGCCCTCCTACGAGCAGTACTTC. The chain carries TRBV6-2 or TRBV6-3 and TRBJ2-7; 13 nucleotides align to TRBD2. The V gene's germline CDR1 is MNHEY and CDR2 SVGEGT. This CDR3 region has 17 residues. The junction had 4 bases not matched to a gene; V was cut back by 2 bases and J by 0 bases.

The chain recombines TRBV6-5 with TRBJ2-3, with D perhaps TRBD2 (7 bases). Germline V gives CDR1 MNHEY, CDR2 SVGAGI. The length of the CDR3 is 14 residues. The V gene lost 6 bases and the J gene lost 4 bases, with 14 bases spanning the gap. The DNA of the CDR3 is TGTGCCAGCAGCGGGCGGGGGCGGGCAGATACGCAGTATTTT. Translated: CASSGRGRADTQYF.

The chain combines TRBV6-5 with TRBJ2-1; unclear D gene. V was clipped by 6 bases and J by 4 bases, with 13 bases between them. The V gene's germline CDR1 is MNHEY and CDR2 SVGAGI. This CDR3 contains 14 residues. DNA of the CDR3: TGTGCCAGCAGCCCACTGGGGATTTACAATGAGCAGTTCTTC. Translated: CASSPLGIYNEQFF.

This sequence joins TRBV18 and TRBJ1-1; 11 bases agree with TRBD1. The CDR3 covers 15 residues. Trimming took 3 bases from V and 3 from J; bases not matched to a gene: 3. Germline V gives CDR1 KGHSH, CDR2 LQKENI. DNA for the CDR3: TGTGCCAGCTCACCGCGGGACAGGGGGGACACTGAAGCTTTCTTT. It yields the protein CASSPRDRGDTEAFF.

The V gene is TRBV5-1, the J gene TRBJ1-2, with D hard to call. Trimming stripped 5 bases from V and 3 bases from J, with 5 bases between. CDR1 is SGHRS, CDR2 YFSETQ, per germline. The CDR3 spans 11 residues. The chain's CDR3 is CASRGDYGYTF. The CDR3 nucleotides are TGCGCCAGCAGAGGAGACTATGGCTACACCTTC.

The V call is TRBV27, the J call TRBJ1-6; D is perhaps TRBD1 (5 bases). Germline CDR1 reads MNHEY; CDR2 reads SMNVEV (reference sequence). The length of the CDR3 is 14 residues. Trimming left V 4 bases short and J 9 bases short, with 13 bases between. CDR3 bases: TGTGCCAGCAGTTGGGACGGTTATTCTTCACCCCTCCACTTT. Encoded protein: CASSWDGYSSPLHF.

DNA of the CDR3: TGTGCCAGCACTTTCGCGACTTTAGAGACCCAGTACTTC. It yields the protein CASTFATLETQYF. V gene TRBV28 combines with J gene TRBJ2-5; no reliable D call. This CDR3 has 13 amino acids. V was trimmed by 7 bases and J by 4 bases, leaving 13 bases between them. CDR1 MDHEN and CDR2 SYDVKM come from the germline V gene.

The rearrangement uses TRBV6-5 and TRBJ2-5; 7 bases align to TRBD1. The junction had 11 bases not matched to a gene; V was cut back by 5 bases and J by 5 bases. CDR3 length equals 15 residues. Germline loops: CDR1 MNHEY, CDR2 SVGAGI. CDR3 DNA sequence: TGTGCCAGCAGTCTTTATGACAGGGCCCTCGAGACCCAGTACTTC. This translates into CASSLYDRALETQYF.

The chain combines TRBV3-1 (or the pseudogene TRBV3-2) with TRBJ1-2; 7 nucleotides align to TRBD1. The germline V gene encodes CDR1 LGHDT and CDR2 YNNKEL (reference sequence). The CDR3 runs 15 residues. The V and J ends lost 4 bases and 4 bases, in that order; junction bases with no gene match: 9. The chain's CDR3 is CASSPCKTGSYGYTF. The CDR3 region has the DNA TGTGCCAGCAGCCCCTGTAAGACAGGGTCCTATGGCTACACCTTC.

This clone was seen a handful of times. The V gene is TRBV27, the J gene TRBJ1-2, with 7 bases matching TRBD1. V lost 7 bases and J lost 8; bases outside the gene matches: 13. The CDR3 runs 14 residues. Germline CDR1 is MNHEY and CDR2 is SMNVEV (reference sequence). The DNA for the CDR3 is TGTGCCAGCATTCAGACAGGGTCCGTCGGGGGCTACACCTTC. It yields the protein CASIQTGSVGGYTF.

V and J are TRBV6-5 and TRBJ1-1; no reliable D call. The germline V gene has CDR1 MNHEY and CDR2 SVGAGI. Trimming shortened V by 8 bases and J by 1 base, and 5 bases separated the two germline ends. CDR3 length: 11 amino acids. The CDR3 loop is CASVRNTEAFF. The CDR3 nucleotides read TGTGCCAGCGTGAGGAACACTGAAGCTTTCTTT.

CDR3 loop: CASSGNRGRGEKLFF. The DNA for the CDR3 is TGCGCCAGCAGCGGCAACAGGGGTCGTGGTGAAAAACTGTTTTTT. The chain combines TRBV5-1 with TRBJ1-4, with 7 nucleotides matching TRBD1. Germline lookup yields CDR1 SGHRS and CDR2 YFSETQ. This CDR3 is 15 amino acids long. Trimming cost V 4 bases and J 7 bases; bases outside gene matches: 10. The full variable domain, with the rest looked up from reference TRBV5-1 and TRBJ1-4, is KAGVTQTPRYLIKTRGQQVTLSCSPISGHRSVSWYQQTPGQGLQFLFEYFSETQRNKGNFPGRFSGRQFSNSRSEMNVSTLELGDSALYLCASSGNRGRGEKLFFGSGTQLSVL.

CDR3 bases: TGCGCCAGCAGGAACATCGGGTCTAATGAAAAACTGTTTTTT. As protein: CASRNIGSNEKLFF. The chain carries TRBV5-1 and TRBJ1-4; D unclear. V lost 5 bases, J lost 3 bases, and 11 bases lay in between. The CDR3 length is 14 residues. The germline CDR1 and CDR2 sequences are SGHRS and YFSETQ.

A single count supports this clone. The chain couples TRBV7-9 to TRBJ1-2; D not resolved. CDR1 and CDR2 from the germline V gene are SEHNR and FQNEAQ (reference sequence). Trimming pared 1 base from V and 6 bases from J, leaving 27 bases between. The CDR3 extends over 19 amino acids. The CDR3 reads CASSLEVFGRAGSRDGYTF. DNA of the CDR3: TGTGCCAGCAGCTTAGAGGTTTTTGGTCGGGCGGGGTCGCGCGATGGCTACACCTTC. Based on the CDR3 plus reference TRBV7-9 and TRBJ1-2, the full variable domain is DTGVSQNPRHKITKRGQNVTFRCDPISEHNRLYWYRQTLGQGPEFLTYFQNEAQLEKSRLLSDRFSAERPKGSFSTLEIQRTEQGDSAMYLCASSLEVFGRAGSRDGYTFGSGTRLTVV.

This clone was recorded once. The chain recombines TRBV7-8 with TRBJ1-2; D is possibly TRBD1 (5 bases). CDR1 and CDR2 (germline): SGHVS, FQNEAQ. The CDR3 loop spans 15 amino acids. V was cut by 4 bases and J by 0 bases, with 12 bases left in between. The CDR3 region is CASSSGDGSNYGYTF. DNA for the CDR3: TGTGCCAGCAGCTCGGGGGACGGATCTAACTATGGCTACACCTTC. Using reference TRBV7-8 and TRBJ1-2 for the parts outside the CDR3, the full variable domain is GAGVSQSPRYKVAKRGQDVALRCDPISGHVSLFWYQQALGQGPEFLTYFQNEAQLDKSGLPSDRFFAERPEGSVSTLKIQRTQQEDSAVYLCASSSGDGSNYGYTFGSGTRLTVV.